This is a list of T cell receptor beta chains from one sample in a study of T cell responses to AZD1222 COVID-19 vaccine. The repertoire was sequenced with immunoSEQ multiplex PCR; TCRdb's copy has only in-frame clones and lacks some. The table lists about 80,000 clones, roughly 90% of them singletons. The specimen was peripheral blood, collected on day 0 of AZD1222 vaccination. Receptor source: an adult in good health. Each CDR3 is given with its conserved first and last residue. The D gene is left open where the match is weak. Size tells how often a clone was seen (once, few, many) or the class of an expanded clone, and some rows leave it out.

CDR3aa: CASSMETGATFEQYF
CDR3nt: TGTGCCAGCAGCATGGAGACAGGGGCAACCTTTGAGCAGTACTTC
j_gene: TRBJ2-7
abundance: NA
v_gene: TRBV28
d_gene: TRBD1

CDR3aa: CAWSRAVDGANVLTF
CDR3nt: TGTGCCTGGAGTCGAGCCGTGGACGGGGCCAACGTCCTGACTTTC
j_gene: TRBJ2-6
abundance: NA
v_gene: TRBV30
d_gene: NA

CDR3aa: CASSWEAGGQLNEQFF
CDR3nt: TGTGCCAGCAGTTGGGAAGCCGGAGGACAGCTTAATGAGCAGTTCTTC
j_gene: TRBJ2-1
abundance: NA
v_gene: TRBV6-2/TRBV6-3
d_gene: NA

CDR3aa: CASSTSGTGGTEAFF
CDR3nt: TGCGCCAGCAGCACTTCCGGGACAGGGGGCACTGAAGCTTTCTTT
j_gene: TRBJ1-1
abundance: NA
v_gene: TRBV5-1
d_gene: TRBD1

CDR3aa: CASRKTGVGGYTF
CDR3nt: TGTGCCAGCAGGAAGACAGGGGTGGGTGGCTACACCTTC
j_gene: TRBJ1-2
abundance: NA
v_gene: TRBV28
d_gene: TRBD1

CDR3aa: CASTSFLHNEQFF
CDR3nt: TGTGCCAGCACCTCATTCTTACACAATGAGCAGTTCTTC
j_gene: TRBJ2-1
abundance: NA
v_gene: TRBV7-8
d_gene: NA

CDR3aa: CASSYVPTGMNTEAFF
CDR3nt: TGTGCCAGCAGTTACGTACCGACAGGGATGAACACTGAAGCTTTCTTT
j_gene: TRBJ1-1
abundance: once
v_gene: TRBV6-6
d_gene: TRBD1

CDR3aa: CASSGLAGERVGAKNIQYF
CDR3nt: TGTGCCAGTAGTGGGTTAGCGGGAGAAAGGGTGGGGGCCAAAAACATTCAGTACTTC
j_gene: TRBJ2-4
abundance: NA
v_gene: TRBV19
d_gene: TRBD2

CDR3aa: CASSDPGGVNFGYTF
CDR3nt: TGTGCCAGCAGCGATCCGGGCGGCGTGAACTTTGGCTACACCTTC
j_gene: TRBJ1-2
abundance: once
v_gene: TRBV4-2
d_gene: NA

CDR3aa: CASSKLVASPPPYIQYF
CDR3nt: TGTGCCAGCAGCAAACTGGTAGCTAGCCCCCCCCCGTACATTCAGTACTTC
j_gene: TRBJ2-4
abundance: NA
v_gene: TRBV21-1
d_gene: NA

CDR3aa: CASSSSLAGGPNEQFF
CDR3nt: TGCGCCAGCAGCTCCTCCTTAGCGGGAGGGCCAAATGAGCAGTTCTTC
j_gene: TRBJ2-1
abundance: few
v_gene: TRBV5-1
d_gene: TRBD2

CDR3aa: CASSPRTSGSDEQYF
CDR3nt: TGCGCCAGCAGCCCAAGGACTAGCGGGAGCGACGAGCAGTACTTC
j_gene: TRBJ2-7
abundance: NA
v_gene: TRBV4-1
d_gene: TRBD2

CDR3aa: CASRPQGGQGSPLHF
CDR3nt: TGTGCCAGCAGACCCCAGGGGGGGCAAGGTTCACCCCTCCACTTT
j_gene: TRBJ1-6
abundance: NA
v_gene: TRBV6-5
d_gene: TRBD1